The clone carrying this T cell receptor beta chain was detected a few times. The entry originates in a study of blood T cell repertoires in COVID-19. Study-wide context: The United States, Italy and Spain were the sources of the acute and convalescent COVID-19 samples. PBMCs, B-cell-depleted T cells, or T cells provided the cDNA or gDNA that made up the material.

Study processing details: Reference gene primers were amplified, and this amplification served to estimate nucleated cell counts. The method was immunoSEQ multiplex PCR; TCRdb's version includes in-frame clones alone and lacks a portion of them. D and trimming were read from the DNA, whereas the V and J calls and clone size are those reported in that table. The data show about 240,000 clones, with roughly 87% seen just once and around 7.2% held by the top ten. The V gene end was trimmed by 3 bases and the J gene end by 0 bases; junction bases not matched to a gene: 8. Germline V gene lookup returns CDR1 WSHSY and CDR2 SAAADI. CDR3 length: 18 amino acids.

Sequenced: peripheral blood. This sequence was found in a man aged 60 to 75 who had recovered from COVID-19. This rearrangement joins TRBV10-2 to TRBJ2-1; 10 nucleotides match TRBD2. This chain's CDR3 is CASSDPTSGAPSYNEQFF. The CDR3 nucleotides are TGCGCCAGCAGTGACCCCACTAGCGGGGCTCCCTCCTACAATGAGCAGTTCTTC.